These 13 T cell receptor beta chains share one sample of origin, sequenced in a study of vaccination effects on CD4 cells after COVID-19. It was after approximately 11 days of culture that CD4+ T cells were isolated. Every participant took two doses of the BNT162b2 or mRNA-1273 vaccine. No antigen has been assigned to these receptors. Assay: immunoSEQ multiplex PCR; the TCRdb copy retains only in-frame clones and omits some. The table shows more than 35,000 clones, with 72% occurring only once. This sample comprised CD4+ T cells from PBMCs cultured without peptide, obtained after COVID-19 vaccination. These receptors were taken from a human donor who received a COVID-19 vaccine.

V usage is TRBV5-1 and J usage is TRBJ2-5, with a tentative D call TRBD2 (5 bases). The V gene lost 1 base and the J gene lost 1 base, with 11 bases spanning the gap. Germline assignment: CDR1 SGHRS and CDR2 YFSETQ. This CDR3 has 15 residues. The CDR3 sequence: CASSLTRGGQETQYF. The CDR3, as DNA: TGCGCCAGCAGCTTGACCCGGGGTGGCCAAGAGACCCAGTACTTC.

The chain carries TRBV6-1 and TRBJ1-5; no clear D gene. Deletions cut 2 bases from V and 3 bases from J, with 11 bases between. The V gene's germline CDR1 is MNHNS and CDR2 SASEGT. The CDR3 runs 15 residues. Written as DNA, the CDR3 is TGTGCCAGCAGTGAACCGGCCAGCAACAATCAGCCCCAGCATTTT. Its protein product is CASSEPASNNQPQHF.

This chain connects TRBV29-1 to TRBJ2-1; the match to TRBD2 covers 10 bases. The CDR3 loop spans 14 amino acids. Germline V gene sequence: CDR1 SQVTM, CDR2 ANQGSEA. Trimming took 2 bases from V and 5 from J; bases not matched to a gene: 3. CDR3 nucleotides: TGCAGCGTTGAAAGGACTAGCGGCAACAATGAGCAGTTCTTC. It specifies CSVERTSGNNEQFF.

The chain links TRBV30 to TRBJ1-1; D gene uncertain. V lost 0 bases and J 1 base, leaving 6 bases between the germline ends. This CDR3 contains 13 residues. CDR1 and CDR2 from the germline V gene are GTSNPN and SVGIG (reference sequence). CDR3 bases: TGTGCCTGGAGTGTTGGACGGAACACTGAAGCTTTCTTT. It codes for CAWSVGRNTEAFF.

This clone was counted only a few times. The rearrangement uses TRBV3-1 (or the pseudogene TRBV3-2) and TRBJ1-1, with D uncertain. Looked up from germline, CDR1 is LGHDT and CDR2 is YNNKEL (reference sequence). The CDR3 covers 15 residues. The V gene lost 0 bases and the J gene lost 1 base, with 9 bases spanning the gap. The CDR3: CASSQEDRRNTEAFF. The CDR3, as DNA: TGTGCCAGCAGCCAAGAGGACCGACGGAACACTGAAGCTTTCTTT.

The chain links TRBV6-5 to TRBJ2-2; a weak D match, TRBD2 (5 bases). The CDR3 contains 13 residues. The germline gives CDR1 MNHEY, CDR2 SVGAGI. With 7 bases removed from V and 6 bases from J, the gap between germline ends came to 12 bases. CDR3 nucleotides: TGTGCCAGCACCGGGGTTGGGGCCGGGGAGCTGTTTTTT. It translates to CASTGVGAGELFF.

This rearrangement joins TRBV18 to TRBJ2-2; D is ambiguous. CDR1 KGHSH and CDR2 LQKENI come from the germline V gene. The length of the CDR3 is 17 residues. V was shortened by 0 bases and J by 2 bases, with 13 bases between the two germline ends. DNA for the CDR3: TGTGCCAGCTCACCACCCGCCCGCCAGGATAACACCGGGGAGCTGTTTTTT. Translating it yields CASSPPARQDNTGELFF.

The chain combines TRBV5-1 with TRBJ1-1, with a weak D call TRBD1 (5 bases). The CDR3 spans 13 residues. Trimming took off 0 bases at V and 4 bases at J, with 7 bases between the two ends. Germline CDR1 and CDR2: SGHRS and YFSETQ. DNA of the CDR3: TGCGCCAGCAGCTTGGCCAGGGCCACTGAAGCTTTCTTT. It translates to CASSLARATEAFF.

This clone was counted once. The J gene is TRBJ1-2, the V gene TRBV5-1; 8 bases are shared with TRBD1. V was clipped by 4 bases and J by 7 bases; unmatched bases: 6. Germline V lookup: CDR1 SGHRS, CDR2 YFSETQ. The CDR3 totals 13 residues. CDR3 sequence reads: CASSPTGGVGYTF. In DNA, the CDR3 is TGCGCCAGCAGCCCCACAGGGGGTGTTGGCTACACCTTC.

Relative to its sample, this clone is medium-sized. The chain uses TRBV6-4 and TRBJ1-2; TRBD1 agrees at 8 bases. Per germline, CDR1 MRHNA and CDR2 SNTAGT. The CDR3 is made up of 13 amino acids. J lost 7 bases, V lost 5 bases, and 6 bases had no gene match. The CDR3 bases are TGTGCCAGCAGTCCGGACAGGGCGGGTGGCTACACCTTC. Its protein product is CASSPDRAGGYTF.

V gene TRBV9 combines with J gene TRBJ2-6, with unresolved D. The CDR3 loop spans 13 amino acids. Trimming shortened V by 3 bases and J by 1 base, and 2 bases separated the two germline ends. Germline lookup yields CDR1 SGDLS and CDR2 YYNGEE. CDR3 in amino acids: CASSGSGANVLTF. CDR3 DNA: TGTGCCAGCAGCGGTTCTGGGGCCAACGTCCTGACTTTC.

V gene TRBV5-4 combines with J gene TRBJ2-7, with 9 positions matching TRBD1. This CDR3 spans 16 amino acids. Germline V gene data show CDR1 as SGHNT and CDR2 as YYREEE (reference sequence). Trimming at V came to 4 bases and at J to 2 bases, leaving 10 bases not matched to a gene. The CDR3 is CASSPGGRQGAYEQYF. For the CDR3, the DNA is TGTGCCAGCAGCCCGGGGGGTAGACAGGGGGCCTACGAGCAGTACTTC.

Here the CDR3 DNA reads TGTGCCAGCAGCGTCCGCAGTGTGAACACTGAAGCTTTCTTT. Protein sequence: CASSVRSVNTEAFF. This chain joins TRBV9 and TRBJ1-1, with D unresolved. The CDR3 spans 14 residues. With 2 bases removed from V and 0 bases from J, the gap between germline ends came to 8 bases. Germline CDR1 is SGDLS and CDR2 is YYNGEE.